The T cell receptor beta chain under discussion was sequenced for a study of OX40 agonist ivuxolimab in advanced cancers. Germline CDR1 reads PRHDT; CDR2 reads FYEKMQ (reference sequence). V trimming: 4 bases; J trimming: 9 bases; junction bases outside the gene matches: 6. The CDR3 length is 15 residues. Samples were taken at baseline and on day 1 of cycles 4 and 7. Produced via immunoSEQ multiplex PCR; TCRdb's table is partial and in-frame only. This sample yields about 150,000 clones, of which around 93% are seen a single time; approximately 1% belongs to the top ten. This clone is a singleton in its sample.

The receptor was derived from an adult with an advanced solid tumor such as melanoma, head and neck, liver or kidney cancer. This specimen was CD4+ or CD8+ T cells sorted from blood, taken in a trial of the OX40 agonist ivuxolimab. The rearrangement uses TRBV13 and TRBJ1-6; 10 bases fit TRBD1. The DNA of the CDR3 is TGTGCCAGCAGCTCTAGGGACAGGGGATTTTCACCCCTCCACTTT. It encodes CASSSRDRGFSPLHF.